The subject of this entry is one TCR beta chain. Time point specified: newly diagnosed GD, antithyroid drugs for less than 3 months. Making the TCR library involved RNA that had been extracted from PBMCs. This sample was included in a study of regulatory T cells in long-lasting Graves disease. The germline CDR1 and CDR2 sequences are ENHRY and SYGVKD. The CDR3 spans 13 residues. The J segment lost 2 bases and the V segment lost 4 bases, leaving 1 base of the junction unmatched. Sequencing libraries for TCR beta were prepared with iRepertoire HTBI primers and Arm-PCR of CDR3 regions. TCRdb re-analysed the multiplex PCR reads in MiXCR, keeping a single row per CDR3 protein. The sample yields 350,000 to 550,000 distinct CDR3 sequences, around 15% seen once. The same data also went into a second study, on T cells in Graves' hyperthyroidism and ophthalmopathy.

The sequencing here drew on peripheral blood mononuclear cells (PBMCs), taken at new diagnosis, from a patient treated with antithyroid drugs. The source is a woman under 30 with Graves disease. The gene calls are TRBV10-3 and TRBJ2-7; TRBD2 aligns across 8 bases. The chain's CDR3 is CAISGGGTYEQYF. The DNA of the CDR3 is TGTGCCATCAGTGGCGGGGGGACCTACGAGCAGTACTTC.